A selection of T cell receptor beta chains follows, all from one sample in a study of identical twins. TCRdb reanalysed the 5' RACE reads using MiXCR and keeps one entry per CDR3 protein. Of about 150,000 distinct CDR3 sequences listed, under 4.5% are singletons. Specimen: memory T cells sorted from blood. The receptors come from a man between 18 and 35 years old in good health. CDR3s include the opening cysteine and the closing phenylalanine or tryptophan. The D gene is left open where the match is weak. Rows give clone size only sometimes, using once, few, many, or a class for an expanded clone.

D gene: NA
J gene: TRBJ1-5
V gene: TRBV28
clone size: many
CDR3 DNA: TGTGCCAGCAGGAAACAGGGTCGGGGCAATCAGCCCCAGCATTTT
CDR3 protein: CASRKQGRGNQPQHF

D gene: NA
J gene: TRBJ2-1
V gene: TRBV11-3
clone size: NA
CDR3 DNA: TGTGCCAGCAGCTTGGGCAGCGGAAGGAATAGGGATGAGCAGTTCTTC
CDR3 protein: CASSLGSGRNRDEQFF

D gene: TRBD1
J gene: TRBJ2-7
V gene: TRBV5-6
clone size: many
CDR3 DNA: TGTGCCAGCAGCATAACAGGGGGCAACTCCTACGAGCAGTACTTC
CDR3 protein: CASSITGGNSYEQYF

D gene: NA
J gene: TRBJ1-1
V gene: TRBV7-9
clone size: many
CDR3 DNA: TGTGCCAGCAGCTTATTCGACACTGAAGCTTTCTTT
CDR3 protein: CASSLFDTEAFF

D gene: NA
J gene: TRBJ2-1
V gene: TRBV5-1
clone size: many
CDR3 DNA: TGCGCCAGCTCCCCCGGTGGGGGAGTGGGGTACAATGAGCAGTTCTTC
CDR3 protein: CASSPGGGVGYNEQFF

D gene: NA
J gene: TRBJ1-1
V gene: TRBV11-3
clone size: few
CDR3 DNA: TGTGCCAGCAGCTTAGATCTCGCTGGCACTGAAGCTTTCTTT
CDR3 protein: CASSLDLAGTEAFF

D gene: NA
J gene: TRBJ1-4
V gene: TRBV5-5
clone size: many
CDR3 DNA: TGTGCCAGCAGCTTCGGCGGGGGCGCATATGAAAAACTGTTTTTT
CDR3 protein: CASSFGGGAYEKLFF

D gene: TRBD2
J gene: TRBJ2-1
V gene: TRBV7-9
clone size: many
CDR3 DNA: TGTGCCAGCCTCCGAAGGGGAGGGCCATTAAATGAGCAGTTCTTC
CDR3 protein: CASLRRGGPLNEQFF

D gene: NA
J gene: TRBJ1-3
V gene: TRBV18
clone size: NA
CDR3 DNA: TGTGCCAGCTCCGGGTTAGCTGGAAACACCATATATTTT
CDR3 protein: CASSGLAGNTIYF

D gene: TRBD1
J gene: TRBJ2-1
V gene: TRBV2
clone size: many
CDR3 DNA: TGTGCCAGCAGTGAGTGGACAGGGTGGGGTGAGCAGTTCTTC
CDR3 protein: CASSEWTGWGEQFF

D gene: NA
J gene: TRBJ1-1
V gene: TRBV2
clone size: NA
CDR3 DNA: TGTGCCAGCAGTGAAGATGACACTGAAGCTTTCTTT
CDR3 protein: CASSEDDTEAFF

D gene: TRBD1
J gene: TRBJ1-2
V gene: TRBV5-1
clone size: many
CDR3 DNA: TGCGCCAGCAGCACCGGACAGGGGGCGGGTGGCTACACCTTC
CDR3 protein: CASSTGQGAGGYTF

D gene: TRBD1
J gene: TRBJ2-6
V gene: TRBV11-1
clone size: many
CDR3 DNA: TGTGCCAGCAGCGATAGGGACAGGGGGCACGGGGCCAACGTCCTGACTTTC
CDR3 protein: CASSDRDRGHGANVLTF

D gene: TRBD2
J gene: TRBJ2-3
V gene: TRBV20-1
clone size: many
CDR3 DNA: TGCAGTGCTAGAGATATGGCTAGCGGGAGGATAACAGATACGCAGTATTTT
CDR3 protein: CSARDMASGRITDTQYF

D gene: NA
J gene: TRBJ2-7
V gene: TRBV15
clone size: many
CDR3 DNA: TGTGCCACCAGCAATGGACGGAACCCCCACCTATCCGAGCAGTACTTC
CDR3 protein: CATSNGRNPHLSEQYF

D gene: NA
J gene: TRBJ2-1
V gene: TRBV20-1
clone size: many
CDR3 DNA: TGCAGTGCTAGAGCGGGGGTACCGAACAATGAGCAGTTCTTC
CDR3 protein: CSARAGVPNNEQFF

D gene: NA
J gene: TRBJ2-7
V gene: TRBV28
clone size: many
CDR3 DNA: TGTGCCAGCAGAGCAACCGGGGGACAAGGCTACGAGCAGTACTTC
CDR3 protein: CASRATGGQGYEQYF

D gene: TRBD1
J gene: TRBJ2-1
V gene: TRBV20-1
clone size: NA
CDR3 DNA: TGCAGTGCTGGGAGACAGGGTGTTTCCTACAATGAGCAGTTCTTC
CDR3 protein: CSAGRQGVSYNEQFF

D gene: NA
J gene: TRBJ2-3
V gene: TRBV10-3
clone size: many
CDR3 DNA: TGTGCCATTCGCGTGACTGGCACAGATACGCAGTATTTT
CDR3 protein: CAIRVTGTDTQYF

D gene: TRBD1
J gene: TRBJ1-6
V gene: TRBV3-1
clone size: NA
CDR3 DNA: TGTGCCAGCAGCCAGGGTACAGGGGGCTATCGGTCACCCCTCCACTTT
CDR3 protein: CASSQGTGGYRSPLHF

D gene: TRBD2
J gene: TRBJ2-1
V gene: TRBV20-1
clone size: many
CDR3 DNA: TGCAGTGCTAGGTCGCTAGCGGGAGGGAACAATGAGCAGTTCTTC
CDR3 protein: CSARSLAGGNNEQFF

D gene: TRBD1
J gene: TRBJ1-5
V gene: TRBV4-1
clone size: NA
CDR3 DNA: TGCGCCAGCAGCCAAGAAGGGGGCAGCAATCGGCCCCAGCATTTT
CDR3 protein: CASSQEGGSNRPQHF

D gene: TRBD2
J gene: TRBJ2-3
V gene: TRBV7-8
clone size: many
CDR3 DNA: TGTGCCAGCAGCTTAGAAGGGCTAGCGGGAGAGGAAGATACGCAGTATTTT
CDR3 protein: CASSLEGLAGEEDTQYF

D gene: NA
J gene: TRBJ2-2
V gene: TRBV18
clone size: NA
CDR3 DNA: TGTGCCAGCTCACCTTCGTGGCCCGGGGAGCTGTTTTTT
CDR3 protein: CASSPSWPGELFF

D gene: NA
J gene: TRBJ2-7
V gene: TRBV27
clone size: many
CDR3 DNA: TGTGCCAGCAGTTTAAGACAAAGCCCAACCTCCTACCTTTACGAGCAGTACTTC
CDR3 protein: CASSLRQSPTSYLYEQYF

D gene: TRBD2
J gene: TRBJ2-1
V gene: TRBV2
clone size: many
CDR3 DNA: TGTGCCAGCAGCCGGGGGGGGATGGGCAATGAGCAGTTCTTC
CDR3 protein: CASSRGGMGNEQFF

D gene: TRBD2
J gene: TRBJ2-2
V gene: TRBV3-1
clone size: many
CDR3 DNA: TGTGCCAGCAGCCAAGACTTACTAGCGGGGAACACCGGGGAGCTGTTTTTT
CDR3 protein: CASSQDLLAGNTGELFF

D gene: NA
J gene: TRBJ2-1
V gene: TRBV20-1
clone size: many
CDR3 DNA: TGCAGTGCTAGCGGGAGCGCCGACTTTAATGAGCAGTTCTTC
CDR3 protein: CSASGSADFNEQFF

D gene: TRBD2
J gene: TRBJ2-7
V gene: TRBV12-3/TRBV12-4
clone size: many
CDR3 DNA: TGTGCCAGCAGGGCCGGGACTAGCGTATACGAGCAGTACTTC
CDR3 protein: CASRAGTSVYEQYF

D gene: NA
J gene: TRBJ1-1
V gene: TRBV6-5
clone size: many
CDR3 DNA: TGTGCCAGCAGTTACTCGGGCTCTGAAGCTTTCTTT
CDR3 protein: CASSYSGSEAFF

D gene: NA
J gene: TRBJ2-2
V gene: TRBV9
clone size: many
CDR3 DNA: TGTGCCAGCAGCTTTATGGACAGAAACACCGGGGAGCTGTTTTTT
CDR3 protein: CASSFMDRNTGELFF

D gene: NA
J gene: TRBJ2-1
V gene: TRBV5-5
clone size: many
CDR3 DNA: TGTGCCAGCAGCCCCACAGGTAGCTCCTACAATGAGCAGTTCTTC
CDR3 protein: CASSPTGSSYNEQFF

D gene: NA
J gene: TRBJ1-6
V gene: TRBV6-1
clone size: many
CDR3 DNA: TGTGCCAGCAATAGACAGCAGACCCGTTCACCCCTCCACTTT
CDR3 protein: CASNRQQTRSPLHF

D gene: TRBD2
J gene: TRBJ2-1
V gene: TRBV11-2
clone size: many
CDR3 DNA: TGTGCCAGCAGCACAGGACTAGCGGGAGGGTTTAATGAGCAGTTCTTC
CDR3 protein: CASSTGLAGGFNEQFF

D gene: NA
J gene: TRBJ1-2
V gene: TRBV13
clone size: many
CDR3 DNA: TGTGCCAGCAGCTTACGTATTGTCGGGGGCTACACCTTC
CDR3 protein: CASSLRIVGGYTF

D gene: NA
J gene: TRBJ2-4
V gene: TRBV5-1
clone size: many
CDR3 DNA: TGCGCCAGCAGCCGTGGTGAAAGGGAAAACATTCAGTACTTC
CDR3 protein: CASSRGERENIQYF

D gene: TRBD1
J gene: TRBJ1-3
V gene: TRBV2
clone size: NA
CDR3 DNA: TGTGCCAGCAGTGAAGGCAGGGGGATCTATGGAAACACCATATATTTT
CDR3 protein: CASSEGRGIYGNTIYF

D gene: NA
J gene: TRBJ2-2
V gene: TRBV2
clone size: many
CDR3 DNA: TGTGCCAGCGTACTAGCAAACACCGGGGAGCTGTTTTTT
CDR3 protein: CASVLANTGELFF

D gene: TRBD1
J gene: TRBJ2-1
V gene: TRBV13
clone size: many
CDR3 DNA: TGTGCCAGCAGCTTAGCCCGTACAGGGGGAAGGGGGCAGTTCTTC
CDR3 protein: CASSLARTGGRGQFF